The 22 T cell receptor beta chains below come from one sample, sequenced in a study of blood T cell repertoires in COVID-19. The data were produced by immunoSEQ multiplex PCR, yet TCRdb's version contains in-frame clones alone and is incomplete. The sample records about 150,000 clones, roughly 80% being singletons. The sample taken for sequencing was PBMCs or T cells enriched from blood (not recorded which). The receptors shown here come from a man aged 45-65 years who had recovered from COVID-19.

The chain has TRBV7-2 and TRBJ2-1, with 9 bases fitting TRBD2. Germline assignment: CDR1 SGHTA and CDR2 FQGNSA. Trimming at V came to 3 bases and at J to 4 bases, leaving 13 bases not matched to a gene. This CDR3 contains 18 residues. The chain's CDR3 is CASSLASGAAWGYNEQFF. The DNA of the CDR3 is TGTGCCAGCAGCTTGGCTAGCGGGGCGGCTTGGGGGTACAATGAGCAGTTCTTC.

The V and J genes are TRBV5-8 and TRBJ2-7; 9 bases map to TRBD1. In germline, CDR1 is SGHTS, CDR2 YDEGEE. After removal of 4 bases from V and 7 bases from J, the junction contained 6 bases not matched to a gene. The CDR3 loop spans 13 amino acids. The CDR3: CASSLGQGREQYF. CDR3 DNA: TGTGCCAGCAGCCTGGGACAGGGTAGGGAGCAGTACTTC.

V and J are TRBV7-2 and TRBJ2-1; the match to TRBD2 covers 11 bases. Looked up from germline, CDR1 is SGHTA and CDR2 is FQGNSA. The CDR3 consists of 16 residues. Trimming at V came to 8 bases and at J to 4 bases, leaving 10 bases not matched to a gene. The CDR3 here is CASAEISGGAYNEQFF. DNA for the CDR3: TGTGCCAGCGCGGAAATTAGCGGGGGGGCTTACAATGAGCAGTTCTTC.

The sample holds one count of this clone. The chain recombines TRBV3-1 (or the pseudogene TRBV3-2) with TRBJ2-3, with D hard to call. Germline V lookup: CDR1 LGHDT, CDR2 YNNKEL (reference sequence). V lost 4 bases, J lost 0 bases, and 20 bases lay in between. This CDR3 has 18 amino acids. CDR3 in amino acids: CASSPGARQSSSTDTQYF. For the CDR3, the DNA is TGTGCCAGCAGCCCCGGTGCTAGGCAGTCCTCTAGCACAGATACGCAGTATTTT.

In this sample, this clone turned up once. CDR3 protein: CASSPGQGFTEAFF. DNA for the CDR3: TGCGCCAGCAGCCCTGGACAGGGGTTCACTGAAGCTTTCTTT. This chain uses TRBV5-1 with TRBJ1-1; 9 bases map to TRBD1. CDR1 and CDR2 (germline): SGHRS, YFSETQ. The J segment lost 4 bases and the V segment lost 4 bases, leaving 5 bases of the junction unmatched. This CDR3 is built from 14 residues.

The chain employs TRBV6-5 and TRBJ1-1; D is possibly TRBD1 (5 bases). CDR1 is MNHEY, CDR2 SVGAGI, per germline. This CDR3 comprises 15 residues. The ends were cut back, 7 bases at V and 1 base at J, with 16 bases in the middle. CDR3 sequence: CASTYGGSKNTEAFF. The DNA of the CDR3 is TGTGCCAGCACCTACGGGGGGTCAAAGAACACTGAAGCTTTCTTT.

The chain carries TRBV19 and TRBJ2-1, with 10 bases aligning to TRBD2. The germline V gene encodes CDR1 LNHDA and CDR2 SQIVND (reference sequence). J lost 8 bases, V lost 6 bases, and 10 bases had no gene match. The CDR3 is made up of 15 amino acids. In nucleotides, the CDR3 is TGTGCCAGTAGCCTACTAGCGGGGTCCTTTGATGAGCAGTTCTTC. This encodes CASSLLAGSFDEQFF. Looking up the rest from reference TRBV19 and TRBJ2-1 gives the full variable domain: DGGITQSPKYLFRKEGQNVTLSCEQNLNHDAMYWYRQDPGQGLRLIYYSQIVNDFQKGDIAEGYSVSREKKESFPLTVTSAQKNPTAFYLCASSLLAGSFDEQFFGPGTRLTVL.

There are many counts of this clone. CDR3 region: CASSLGQGRYEQYF. As DNA, the CDR3 is TGCGCCAGCAGCTTAGGACAGGGTAGGTACGAGCAGTACTTC. The chain combines TRBV5-1 with TRBJ2-7; 8 bases map to TRBD1. Per germline, CDR1 SGHRS and CDR2 YFSETQ. Trimming removed 2 bases from V and 4 bases from J; junction bases left unmatched: 5. The CDR3 length is 14 residues.

The chain is built from TRBV7-2 and TRBJ2-2, with TRBD1 as a possible D gene (5 bases). The CDR3 loop spans 14 amino acids. V gave up 3 bases and J gave up 5 bases, with 10 bases separating them. Germline V gives CDR1 SGHTA, CDR2 FQGNSA. The CDR3 reads CASSFRRDTGELFF. For the CDR3, the DNA is TGTGCCAGCAGCTTCCGCAGGGATACCGGGGAGCTGTTTTTT.

The chain links TRBV25-1 to TRBJ2-5; D possibly corresponds to TRBD2 (6 bases). The germline gives CDR1 MGHDK, CDR2 SYGVNS. This CDR3 has 13 residues. Trimming shortened V by 6 bases and J by 5 bases, and 13 bases separated the two germline ends. The CDR3, as DNA: TGTGCCAGCAGGACTAGTTGGGGTGAGACCCAGTACTTC. Translated, it gives CASRTSWGETQYF.

The J gene is TRBJ1-6, the V gene TRBV6-5, with 7 positions matching TRBD1. CDR1 and CDR2 (germline): MNHEY, SVGAGI. The CDR3 is made up of 16 amino acids. Trimming took 0 bases from V and 4 from J; bases not matched to a gene: 3. The CDR3 bases are TGTGCCAGCAGTTACTCGGGGACAGCGTATAATTCACCCCTCCACTTT. Translation gives CASSYSGTAYNSPLHF.

CDR3 region: CASSQGEGAINGYTF. In DNA, the CDR3 is TGTGCCAGCAGCCAAGGAGAGGGGGCGATAAATGGCTACACCTTC. The rearrangement uses TRBV3-1 (or the pseudogene TRBV3-2) and TRBJ1-2, with 7 bases identical to TRBD1. Germline V gene data show CDR1 as LGHDT and CDR2 as YNNKEL (reference sequence). The CDR3 has 15 residues. Trimming at V came to 1 base and at J to 6 bases, leaving 8 bases not matched to a gene.

The rearrangement joins TRBV7-9 to TRBJ2-3; TRBD1 might be the D (5 bases). Germline lookup yields CDR1 SEHNR and CDR2 FQNEAQ (reference sequence). Trimming cost V 1 base and J 2 bases, with 7 bases left between them. The length of the CDR3 is 14 residues. CDR3: CASSLDRYTDTQYF. CDR3 in DNA: TGTGCCAGCAGCTTAGACAGGTACACAGATACGCAGTATTTT.

The V call is TRBV7-3, the J call TRBJ1-3; 11 bases are a match to TRBD1. V shed 5 bases and J 4 bases; nucleotides not matched to a gene: 7. CDR3 length: 16 residues. Germline loops: CDR1 SGHTA, CDR2 FQGTGA. CDR3 DNA: TGTGCCAGCAGCGATACGGGACAGGGGGGAGGAAACACCATATATTTT. Protein sequence: CASSDTGQGGGNTIYF. Full variable domain (remainder filled in from reference TRBV7-3 and TRBJ1-3): GAGVSQTPSNKVTEKGKYVELRCDPISGHTALYWYRQSLGQGPEFLIYFQGTGAADDSGLPNDRFFAVRPEGSVSTLKIQRTERGDSAVYLCASSDTGQGGGNTIYFGEGSWLTVV.

This clone has just one count. This chain's CDR3 is CATSDLGQGGTQYF. DNA for the CDR3: TGTGCCACCAGTGATTTAGGGCAGGGGGGTACGCAGTATTTT. The chain uses TRBV24-1 and TRBJ2-3; D may be TRBD1 (7 bases). The ends were cut back, 1 base at V and 8 bases at J, with 12 bases in the middle. Looked up from germline, CDR1 is KGHDR and CDR2 is SFDVKD. CDR3 size: 14 residues.

J is TRBJ2-1 and V is TRBV30; possible D gene TRBD2, 5 bases. The CDR3 has 13 amino acids. Germline CDR1 reads GTSNPN; CDR2 reads SVGIG (reference sequence). The germline V and J ends were trimmed by 0 bases and 9 bases, with 12 bases remaining between them. In DNA, the CDR3 is TGTGCCTGGAGTGTACGGTGGGGAGTTGAGCAGTTCTTC. Translation: CAWSVRWGVEQFF.

The J gene is TRBJ2-2, the V gene TRBV6-4, with 11 bases fitting TRBD2. Looked up from germline, CDR1 is MRHNA and CDR2 is SNTAGT. The CDR3 sequence is 16 residues long. Trimming at V came to 5 bases and at J to 1 base, leaving 3 bases not matched to a gene. DNA of the CDR3: TGTGCCAGCAGTCCCCTAGCGGGGGGGAACACCGGGGAGCTGTTTTTT. Encoded protein: CASSPLAGGNTGELFF.

The CDR3, as DNA: TGTGCCTGGAGACAGGGCAGCAACACTGAAGCTTTCTTT. Translated, it gives CAWRQGSNTEAFF. The chain links TRBV30 to TRBJ1-1; TRBD1 might be the D (6 bases). The germline V gene encodes CDR1 GTSNPN and CDR2 SVGIG (reference sequence). Trimming took off 3 bases at V and 2 bases at J, with 10 bases between the two ends. The CDR3 contains 13 residues.

The CDR3 spells CASSSLERGETDTQYF. The CDR3 nucleotides read TGTGCCAGCAGCTCCCTCGAGCGGGGGGAAACAGATACGCAGTATTTT. The V call is TRBV5-6, the J call TRBJ2-3, with TRBD2 matching 9 bases. CDR3 size: 16 residues. Trimming cost V 3 bases and J 3 bases; bases outside gene matches: 8. Germline loops: CDR1 SGHDT, CDR2 YYEEEE. Looking up the rest from reference TRBV5-6 and TRBJ2-3 gives the full variable domain: DAGVTQSPTHLIKTRGQQVTLRCSPKSGHDTVSWYQQALGQGPQFIFQYYEEEERQRGNFPDRFSGHQFPNYSSELNVNALLLGDSALYLCASSSLERGETDTQYFGPGTRLTVL.

The rearrangement links TRBV7-2 to TRBJ2-5; 12 nucleotides match TRBD2. The CDR3 length is 14 residues. Germline CDR1 reads SGHTA; CDR2 reads FQGNSA. The ends lost 2 bases at V and 5 bases at J; junction bases unmatched: 0. The CDR3 nucleotides read TGTGCCAGCAGCTTACTAGCGGGGGGGGAGACCCAGTACTTC. Protein sequence: CASSLLAGGETQYF.

The table lists this clone with a few counts. This chain links TRBV10-1 with TRBJ2-1; D remains unclear. The CDR3 spans 13 residues. CDR1 is WNHNN and CDR2 is SYGVQD in the germline V gene (reference sequence). V gave up 8 bases and J gave up 4 bases, with 12 bases separating them. The CDR3 DNA sequence: TGCGCCAGCGGGCGACACCCATACAATGAGCAGTTCTTC. The encoded protein is CASGRHPYNEQFF.

Here the CDR3 DNA reads TGTGCCAGCAGCTTCCCTACAGGGGGCACAGATACGCAGTATTTT. This codes for CASSFPTGGTDTQYF. V is TRBV5-4 and J is TRBJ2-3, with 7 positions matching TRBD1. V gave up 2 bases and J gave up 1 base; unmatched junction bases: 4. The CDR3 has 15 amino acids. Germline V gives CDR1 SGHNT, CDR2 YYREEE (reference sequence).